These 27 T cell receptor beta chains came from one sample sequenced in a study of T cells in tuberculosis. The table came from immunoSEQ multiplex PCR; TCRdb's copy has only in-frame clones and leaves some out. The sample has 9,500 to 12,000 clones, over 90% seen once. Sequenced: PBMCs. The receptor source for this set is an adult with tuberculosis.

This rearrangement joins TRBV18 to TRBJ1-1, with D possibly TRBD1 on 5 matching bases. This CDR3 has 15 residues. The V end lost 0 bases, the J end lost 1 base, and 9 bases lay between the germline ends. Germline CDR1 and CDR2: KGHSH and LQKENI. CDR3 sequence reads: CASSPPWTTNTEAFF. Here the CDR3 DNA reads TGTGCCAGCTCACCACCGTGGACAACGAACACTGAAGCTTTCTTT.

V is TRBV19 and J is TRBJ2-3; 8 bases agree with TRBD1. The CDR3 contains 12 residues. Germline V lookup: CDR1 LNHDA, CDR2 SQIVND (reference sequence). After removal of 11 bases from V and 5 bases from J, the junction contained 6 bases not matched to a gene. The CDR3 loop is CARRGRGDTQYF. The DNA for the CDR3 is TGTGCCCGCAGGGGGCGAGGAGATACGCAGTATTTT.

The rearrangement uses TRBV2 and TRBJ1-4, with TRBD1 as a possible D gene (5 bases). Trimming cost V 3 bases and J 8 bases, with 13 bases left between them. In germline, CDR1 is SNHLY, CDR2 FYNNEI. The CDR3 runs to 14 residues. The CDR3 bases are TGTGCCAGCAGTGAGCAGGGTACAAAAGAAAAACTGTTTTTT. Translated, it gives CASSEQGTKEKLFF.

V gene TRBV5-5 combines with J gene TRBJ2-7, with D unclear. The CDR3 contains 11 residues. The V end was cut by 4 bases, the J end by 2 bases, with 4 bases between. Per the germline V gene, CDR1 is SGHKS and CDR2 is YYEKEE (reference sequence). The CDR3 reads CASSPAYEQYF. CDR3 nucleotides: TGTGCCAGCAGCCCGGCCTACGAGCAGTACTTC.

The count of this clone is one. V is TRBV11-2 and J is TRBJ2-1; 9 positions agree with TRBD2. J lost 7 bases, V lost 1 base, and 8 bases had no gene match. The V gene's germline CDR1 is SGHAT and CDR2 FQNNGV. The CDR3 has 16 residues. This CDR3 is CASSLGRGGRGNEQFF. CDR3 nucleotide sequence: TGTGCCAGCAGCTTAGGGCGGGGGGGCCGTGGAAATGAGCAGTTCTTC.

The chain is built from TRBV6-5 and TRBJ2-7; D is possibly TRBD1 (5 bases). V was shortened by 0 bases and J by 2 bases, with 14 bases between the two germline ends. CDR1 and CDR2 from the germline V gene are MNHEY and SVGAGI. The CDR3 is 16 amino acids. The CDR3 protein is CASSYSMGRAAYEQYF. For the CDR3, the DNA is TGTGCCAGCAGTTACTCGATGGGCAGGGCAGCCTACGAGCAGTACTTC.

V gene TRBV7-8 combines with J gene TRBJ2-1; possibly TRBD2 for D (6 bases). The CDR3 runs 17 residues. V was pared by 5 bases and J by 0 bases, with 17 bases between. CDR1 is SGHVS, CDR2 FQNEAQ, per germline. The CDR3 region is CASSPRLGPSSYNEQFF. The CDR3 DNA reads TGTGCCAGCAGCCCCAGACTAGGCCCAAGCTCCTACAATGAGCAGTTCTTC.

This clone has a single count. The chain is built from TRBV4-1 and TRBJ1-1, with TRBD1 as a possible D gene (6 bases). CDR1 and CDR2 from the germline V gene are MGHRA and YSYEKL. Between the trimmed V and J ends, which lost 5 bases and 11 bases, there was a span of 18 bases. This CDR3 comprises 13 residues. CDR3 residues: CASSVATGIAAFF. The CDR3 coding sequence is TGCGCCAGCAGCGTAGCCACAGGGATAGCGGCTTTCTTT.

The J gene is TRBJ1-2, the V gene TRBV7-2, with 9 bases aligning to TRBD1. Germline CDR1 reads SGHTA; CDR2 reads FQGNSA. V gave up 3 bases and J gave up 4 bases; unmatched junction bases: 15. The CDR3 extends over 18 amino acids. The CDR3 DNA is TGTGCCAGCAGCTTCCGACGCCCAGGGGACAGGGAAGGCTATGGCTACACCTTC. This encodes CASSFRRPGDREGYGYTF.

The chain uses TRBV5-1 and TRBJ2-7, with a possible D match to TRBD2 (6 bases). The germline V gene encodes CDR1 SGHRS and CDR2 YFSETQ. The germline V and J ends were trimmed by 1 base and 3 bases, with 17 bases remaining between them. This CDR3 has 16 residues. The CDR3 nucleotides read TGCGCCAGCAGCTTGTCACAACATCGGGAGTTCTACGAGCAGTACTTC. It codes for CASSLSQHREFYEQYF.

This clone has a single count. The CDR3 spells CASSEHGTGDTEAFF. CDR3 nucleotide sequence: TGTGCCAGCAGTGAACACGGGACAGGGGACACTGAAGCTTTCTTT. The chain employs TRBV28 and TRBJ1-1; 10 bases align to TRBD1. The CDR3 has 15 amino acids. CDR1 is MDHEN, CDR2 SYDVKM, per germline. Trimming at V came to 5 bases and at J to 3 bases, leaving 6 bases not matched to a gene.

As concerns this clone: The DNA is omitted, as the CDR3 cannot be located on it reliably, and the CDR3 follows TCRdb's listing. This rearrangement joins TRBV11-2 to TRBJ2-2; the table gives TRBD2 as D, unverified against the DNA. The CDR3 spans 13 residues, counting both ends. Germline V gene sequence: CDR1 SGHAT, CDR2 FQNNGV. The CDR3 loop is CASSILRAGELFF.

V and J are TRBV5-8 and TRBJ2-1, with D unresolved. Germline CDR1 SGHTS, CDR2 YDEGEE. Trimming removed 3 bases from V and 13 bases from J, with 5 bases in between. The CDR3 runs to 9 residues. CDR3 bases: TGTGCCAGCAGCTACATTCAGTTCTTC. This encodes CASSYIQFF.

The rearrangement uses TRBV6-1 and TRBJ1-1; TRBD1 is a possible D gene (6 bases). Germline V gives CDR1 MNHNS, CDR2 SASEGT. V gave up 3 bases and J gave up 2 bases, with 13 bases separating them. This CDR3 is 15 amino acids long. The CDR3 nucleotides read TGTGCCAGCAGTGAGGGGGGGGCCGAAAACACTGAAGCTTTCTTT. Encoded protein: CASSEGGAENTEAFF.

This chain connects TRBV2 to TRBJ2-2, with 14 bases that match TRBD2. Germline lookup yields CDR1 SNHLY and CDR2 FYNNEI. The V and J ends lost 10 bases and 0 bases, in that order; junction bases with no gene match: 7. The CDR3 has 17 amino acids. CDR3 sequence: CATTGLAGVPNTGELFF. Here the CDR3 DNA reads TGTGCCACCACGGGACTAGCGGGGGTCCCGAACACCGGGGAGCTGTTTTTT.

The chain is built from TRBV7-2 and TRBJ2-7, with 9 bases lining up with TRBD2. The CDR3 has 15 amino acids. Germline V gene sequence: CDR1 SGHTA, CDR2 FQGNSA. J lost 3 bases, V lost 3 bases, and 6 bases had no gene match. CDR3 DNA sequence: TGTGCCAGCAGCTTCAATAGCGGGAGCATCTACGAGCAGTACTTC. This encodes CASSFNSGSIYEQYF. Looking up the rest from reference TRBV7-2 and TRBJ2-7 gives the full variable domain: GAGVSQSPSNKVTEKGKDVELRCDPISGHTALYWYRQSLGQGLEFLIYFQGNSAPDKSGLPSDRFSAERTGGSVSTLTIQRTQQEDSAVYLCASSFNSGSIYEQYFGPGTRLTVT.

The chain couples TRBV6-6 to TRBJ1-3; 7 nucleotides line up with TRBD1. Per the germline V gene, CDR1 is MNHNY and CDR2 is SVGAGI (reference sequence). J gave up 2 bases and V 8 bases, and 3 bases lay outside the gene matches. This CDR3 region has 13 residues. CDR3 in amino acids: CASRDRAGNTIYF. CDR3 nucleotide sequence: TGTGCCAGCCGAGACAGGGCTGGAAACACCATATATTTT.

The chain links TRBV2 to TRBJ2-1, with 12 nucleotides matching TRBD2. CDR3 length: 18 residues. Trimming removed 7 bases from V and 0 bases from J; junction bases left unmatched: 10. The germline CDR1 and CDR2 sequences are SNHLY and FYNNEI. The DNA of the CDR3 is TGTGCCAGCATAACTAGCGGGGGGCCATTGAGCTCCTACAATGAGCAGTTCTTC. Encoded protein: CASITSGGPLSSYNEQFF.

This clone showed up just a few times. The CDR3 here is CASRTGAFDGGYTF. CDR3 sequence (DNA): TGCGCCAGCAGAACAGGCGCCTTCGATGGTGGCTACACCTTC. The genes are TRBV10-2 and TRBJ1-2, with D maybe TRBD1 (5 bases). V was cut by 6 bases and J by 7 bases, with 18 bases left in between. Germline CDR1 reads WSHSY; CDR2 reads SAAADI. This CDR3 comprises 14 residues.

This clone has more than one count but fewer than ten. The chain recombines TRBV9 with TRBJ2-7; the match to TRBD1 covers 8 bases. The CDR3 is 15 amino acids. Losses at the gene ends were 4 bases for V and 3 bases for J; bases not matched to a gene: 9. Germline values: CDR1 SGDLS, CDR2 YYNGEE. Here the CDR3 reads CASSPSDRALYEQYF. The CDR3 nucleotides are TGTGCCAGCAGCCCCTCGGACAGGGCCCTCTACGAGCAGTACTTC.

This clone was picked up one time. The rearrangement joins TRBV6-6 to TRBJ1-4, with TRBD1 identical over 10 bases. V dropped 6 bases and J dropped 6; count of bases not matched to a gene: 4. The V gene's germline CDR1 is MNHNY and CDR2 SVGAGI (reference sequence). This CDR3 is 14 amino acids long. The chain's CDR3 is CASRPGQGYEKLFF. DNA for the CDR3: TGTGCCAGCAGGCCGGGACAGGGGTATGAAAAACTGTTTTTT.

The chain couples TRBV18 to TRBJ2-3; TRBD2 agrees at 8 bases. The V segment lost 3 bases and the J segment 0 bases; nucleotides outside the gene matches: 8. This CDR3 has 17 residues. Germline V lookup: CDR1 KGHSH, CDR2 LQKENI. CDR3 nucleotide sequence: TGTGCCAGCTCACCGTCTAGCGGGCATTCTAGCACAGATACGCAGTATTTT. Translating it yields CASSPSSGHSSTDTQYF.

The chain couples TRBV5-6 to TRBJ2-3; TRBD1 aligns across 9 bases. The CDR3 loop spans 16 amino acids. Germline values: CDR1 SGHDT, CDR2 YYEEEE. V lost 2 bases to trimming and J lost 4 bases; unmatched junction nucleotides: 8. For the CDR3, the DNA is TGTGCCAGCAGCTTCGGGACAGGGTCCGAGGCAGATACGCAGTATTTT. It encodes CASSFGTGSEADTQYF.

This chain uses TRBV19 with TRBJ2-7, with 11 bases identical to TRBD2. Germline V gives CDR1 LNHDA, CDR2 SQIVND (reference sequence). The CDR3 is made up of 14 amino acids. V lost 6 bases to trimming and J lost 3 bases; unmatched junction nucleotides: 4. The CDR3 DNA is TGTGCCAGTAGCCTTAGCGGGAGGGACTACGAGCAGTACTTC. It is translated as CASSLSGRDYEQYF. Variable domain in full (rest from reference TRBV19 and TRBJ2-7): DGGITQSPKYLFRKEGQNVTLSCEQNLNHDAMYWYRQDPGQGLRLIYYSQIVNDFQKGDIAEGYSVSREKKESFPLTVTSAQKNPTAFYLCASSLSGRDYEQYFGPGTRLTVT.

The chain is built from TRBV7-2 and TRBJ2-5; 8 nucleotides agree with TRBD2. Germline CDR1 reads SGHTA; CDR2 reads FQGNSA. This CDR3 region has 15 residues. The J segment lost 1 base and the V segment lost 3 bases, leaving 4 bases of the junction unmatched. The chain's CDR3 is CASSFGRGAQETQYF. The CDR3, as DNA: TGTGCCAGCAGCTTTGGGCGGGGGGCCCAAGAGACCCAGTACTTC.

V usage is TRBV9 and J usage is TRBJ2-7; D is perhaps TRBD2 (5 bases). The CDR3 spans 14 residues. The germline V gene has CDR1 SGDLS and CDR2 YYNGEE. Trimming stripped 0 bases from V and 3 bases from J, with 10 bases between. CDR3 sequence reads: CASSVVDGDYEQYF. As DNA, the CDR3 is TGTGCCAGCAGCGTAGTGGACGGGGACTACGAGCAGTACTTC. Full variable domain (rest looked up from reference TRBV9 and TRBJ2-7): DSGVTQTPKHLITATGQRVTLRCSPRSGDLSVYWYQQSLDQGLQFLIQYYNGEERAKGNILERFSAQQFPDLHSELNLSSLELGDSALYFCASSVVDGDYEQYFGPGTRLTVT.

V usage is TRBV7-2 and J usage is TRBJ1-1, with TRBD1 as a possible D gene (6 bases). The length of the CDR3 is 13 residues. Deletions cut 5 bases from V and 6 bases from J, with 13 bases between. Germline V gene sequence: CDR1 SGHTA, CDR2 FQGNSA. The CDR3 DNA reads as TGTGCCAGCAGCATCCAGGGGATCCCTGAAGCTTTCTTT. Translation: CASSIQGIPEAFF.